This T cell receptor (beta chain) is from a study of T cell responses to AZD1222 COVID-19 vaccine. The CDR3 is 14 residues long. CDR1 KGHSH and CDR2 LQKENI come from the germline V gene. Deletions cut 3 bases from V and 7 bases from J, with 13 bases between. The data were produced by immunoSEQ multiplex PCR, yet TCRdb's version contains in-frame clones alone and is incomplete. Of about 50,000 clones listed, around 80% were seen once; the top ten hold over 6.5%. The chain employs TRBV18 and TRBJ1-3, with D possibly being TRBD1 (5 bases). The sequence was collected from an adult in good health. This specimen was peripheral blood, taken on day 0 of AZD1222 vaccination. The DNA for the CDR3 is TGTGCCAGCTCACCGGGCCTAGGGACGAACACCATATATTTT. Its protein product is CASSPGLGTNTIYF.